These T cell receptor beta chains were read from a single sample in a study of blood T cell repertoires in COVID-19. Sequencing used immunoSEQ multiplex PCR; TCRdb keeps in-frame clones, though not all of them. The profile shows approximately 310,000 clones, roughly 86% of them singletons. Sequences were obtained from peripheral blood. The source of these receptors is a woman in her forties or fifties who had recovered from COVID-19. CDR3s include the opening cysteine and the closing phenylalanine or tryptophan. D genes are given only for firm matches. Some rows have no size entry. The others give once, few or many, or a class for an expanded clone.

J gene | D gene | V gene | clone size | CDR3 protein | CDR3 DNA
TRBJ1-5 | TRBD1 | TRBV10-3 | - | CAISESGQGSNQPQHF | TGTGCCATCAGTGAGTCGGGACAGGGGTCTAATCAGCCCCAGCATTTT
TRBJ2-7 | TRBD1 | TRBV10-3 | - | CAISDRDSHEQYF | TGTGCCATCAGTGATAGGGACAGTCACGAGCAGTACTTC
TRBJ2-1 | TRBD1 | TRBV5-4 | - | CASSADRAGEQFF | TGTGCCAGCAGCGCGGACAGGGCTGGTGAGCAGTTCTTC
TRBJ2-7 | TRBD1 | TRBV5-1 | - | CASSPGTGESLF | TGCGCCAGCAGCCCGGGGACAGGGGAGTCGTTATTC
TRBJ1-5 | - | TRBV15 | - | CATSRDRGGVAPQHF | TGTGCCACCAGCAGAGATAGGGGTGGGGTGGCGCCCCAGCATTTT
TRBJ2-1 | TRBD2 | TRBV29-1 | - | CSVTQVPRTSGYNEQFF | TGCAGCGTGACACAGGTCCCTAGGACTAGCGGATACAATGAGCAGTTCTTC
TRBJ2-2 | - | TRBV3-1/TRBV3-2 | few | CASSQVSTGELFF | TGTGCCAGCAGCCAAGTTAGCACCGGGGAGCTGTTTTTT
TRBJ2-5 | - | TRBV4-1 | - | CASSQDGQGIGETQYF | TGCGCCAGCAGCCAAGATGGGCAGGGGATCGGGGAGACCCAGTACTTC
TRBJ1-6 | TRBD1 | TRBV18 | - | CASSPAGQGSSPLHF | TGTGCCAGCTCACCGGCGGGACAGGGGAGTTCACCCCTCCACTTT
TRBJ2-7 | - | TRBV5-1 | - | CASSLDGGEQYF | TGCGCCAGCAGCTTGGACGGTGGCGAGCAGTACTTC
TRBJ2-1 | - | TRBV5-8 | - | CASSLGESSYNEQFF | TGTGCCAGCAGCTTGGGGGAGAGCTCCTACAATGAGCAGTTCTTC
TRBJ1-1 | TRBD1 | TRBV5-1 | - | CASSLGRDRGGFYTEAFF | TGCGCCAGCAGCTTGGGGAGGGACAGGGGAGGTTTTTACACTGAAGCTTTCTTT
TRBJ1-5 | - | TRBV6-6 | - | CASSQLVNRAGAGQPQHF | TGTGCCAGCAGTCAACTCGTGAATCGGGCGGGGGCTGGTCAGCCCCAGCATTTT
TRBJ1-5 | TRBD1 | TRBV15 | - | CATSGRDSTNQPQHF | TGTGCCACCAGCGGCCGGGACAGTACGAATCAGCCCCAGCATTTT
TRBJ2-7 | TRBD2 | TRBV11-1 | - | CASSRGGTSGTYEQYF | TGTGCCAGCAGCCGAGGAGGGACTAGCGGGACCTACGAGCAGTACTTC
TRBJ1-4 | TRBD1 | TRBV9 | - | CASSIGDRDYEKLFF | TGTGCCAGCAGCATAGGGGACAGGGATTATGAAAAACTGTTTTTT
TRBJ1-3 | - | TRBV9 | - | CASSERDLTYSGNTIYF | TGTGCCAGCAGCGAGCGGGACTTAACTTACTCTGGAAACACCATATATTTT
TRBJ1-2 | TRBD1 | TRBV25-1 | many | CASGQGGNYGYTF | TGTGCCAGCGGACAGGGAGGGAACTATGGCTACACCTTC
TRBJ1-1 | TRBD1 | TRBV6-5 | - | CASTGTGGKAFF | TGTGCCAGCACCGGGACAGGGGGCAAGGCTTTCTTT
TRBJ1-2 | - | TRBV10-1 | - | CASSEGAQGYTF | TGCGCCAGCAGTGAAGGGGCGCAAGGCTACACCTTC
TRBJ1-6 | - | TRBV19 | - | CASSIATRDSPLHF | TGTGCCAGTAGTATTGCCACGAGGGATTCACCCCTCCACTTT
TRBJ1-5 | - | TRBV6-2/TRBV6-3 | once | CASSYSYTDNQPQHF | TGTGCCAGCAGTTACTCGTACACAGACAATCAGCCCCAGCATTTT
TRBJ2-5 | - | TRBV10-3 | - | CAISPPGEETQYF | TGTGCCATCAGTCCTCCAGGGGAAGAGACCCAGTACTTC
TRBJ1-3 | TRBD1 | TRBV6-1 | - | CASSDAGQVAGNTIYF | TGTGCCAGCAGTGATGCGGGACAGGTGGCTGGAAACACCATATATTTT
TRBJ2-3 | - | TRBV12-3/TRBV12-4 | - | CASTFLAADTQYF | TGTGCCAGCACCTTCTTAGCGGCAGATACGCAGTATTTT
TRBJ2-7 | TRBD1 | TRBV9 | - | CASSVLGGYRDEQYF | TGTGCCAGCAGCGTACTAGGGGGCTATAGAGACGAGCAGTACTTC
TRBJ2-5 | - | TRBV20-1 | - | CSASMRQETQYF | TGCAGTGCTAGTATGCGACAAGAGACCCAGTACTTC
TRBJ2-6 | TRBD1 | TRBV30 | - | CAWSLQGAGANVLTF | TGTGCCTGGAGTCTTCAGGGGGCTGGGGCCAACGTCCTGACTTTC
TRBJ2-3 | TRBD2 | TRBV6-2/TRBV6-3 | once | CASSYAGGPSNTQYF | TGTGCCAGCAGTTATGCGGGGGGGCCGTCAAATACGCAGTATTTT
TRBJ2-3 | TRBD1 | TRBV5-1 | - | CASSFTSGGPPTDTQYF | TGCGCCAGCAGCTTTACGTCAGGGGGTCCCCCCACAGATACGCAGTATTTT
TRBJ2-3 | - | TRBV28 | - | CASSLDKNTDTQYF | TGTGCCAGCAGCCTCGACAAAAACACAGATACGCAGTATTTT
TRBJ1-3 | - | TRBV28 | - | CASSSYRASTGNTIYF | TGTGCCAGCAGTTCATACAGGGCCTCTACAGGAAACACCATATATTTT
TRBJ2-3 | - | TRBV19 | - | CASSMATPWRGTDTQYF | TGTGCCAGTAGTATGGCCACACCGTGGAGGGGCACAGATACGCAGTATTTT
TRBJ1-4 | - | TRBV10-2 | - | CASMRNEKLFF | TGCGCCAGCATGAGGAATGAAAAACTGTTTTTT
TRBJ2-7 | TRBD2 | TRBV2 | - | CASMGGGYEQYF | TGTGCCAGCATGGGGGGGGGCTACGAGCAGTACTTC
TRBJ1-4 | - | TRBV7-2 | - | CASSLGQSGNEKLFF | TGTGCCAGCAGCTTAGGACAGTCTGGTAATGAAAAACTGTTTTTT
TRBJ1-3 | TRBD1 | TRBV19 | - | CASSPRTGYSAGNTIYF | TGTGCCAGTAGTCCCCGGACAGGGTACTCAGCTGGAAACACCATATATTTT
TRBJ2-3 | TRBD2 | TRBV12-5 | - | CASGPGTSGGSDTQYF | TGTGCTAGTGGTCCCGGGACTAGCGGGGGTTCGGATACGCAGTATTTT
TRBJ2-7 | TRBD1 | TRBV30 | - | CAWSRGPGEQYF | TGTGCCTGGAGCAGGGGGCCGGGCGAGCAGTACTTC
TRBJ2-5 | TRBD2 | TRBV7-2 | once | CASSWTSGGAMLMETQYF | TGTGCCAGCAGCTGGACTAGCGGGGGGGCGATGTTAATGGAGACCCAGTACTTC
TRBJ1-3 | - | TRBV3-1/TRBV3-2 | - | CASSHRTTPNTIYF | TGTGCCAGCAGCCATAGGACTACTCCAAACACCATATATTTT
TRBJ2-1 | - | TRBV5-4 | few | CASSSDSNEQFF | TGTGCCAGCAGCTCGGACAGCAATGAGCAGTTCTTC
TRBJ2-5 | TRBD2 | TRBV5-6 | - | CASSRLAGVPGQYF | TGTGCCAGCAGCAGACTAGCGGGGGTCCCGGGTCAGTACTTC
TRBJ2-1 | - | TRBV21-1 | - | CASSMRLAGANRQQFF | TGTGCCAGCAGCATGCGACTAGCGGGGGCCAACCGCCAGCAGTTCTTC
TRBJ1-4 | TRBD1 | TRBV5-1 | - | CASSPAGDRGLHEKLFF | TGCGCCAGCAGCCCCGCCGGCGACAGGGGACTCCATGAAAAACTGTTTTTT
TRBJ2-1 | - | TRBV3-1/TRBV3-2 | - | CASSQSSSYNEQFF | TGTGCCAGCAGCCAATCTAGCTCCTACAATGAGCAGTTCTTC
TRBJ2-7 | TRBD2 | TRBV9 | - | CASSVEPSGVYEQYF | TGTGCCAGCAGCGTAGAACCTAGCGGGGTCTACGAGCAGTACTTC